These T cell receptor beta chains were read from a single sample in a study of blood T cell repertoires in COVID-19. TCRdb's table, derived via immunoSEQ multiplex PCR, lists solely in-frame clones and lacks some. The sample lists some 250,000 clones; around 79% were seen once. The specimen was peripheral blood. The receptors originated from a woman of 80 years or more with acute or convalescent COVID-19. Both conserved end residues are part of each CDR3. A D gene is named only where the DNA matches it firmly. Some rows mark clone size as missing; the rest say once, few, many or name a class of expanded clone.

CDR3 DNA: TGTGCCAGCAGTTACTACGGGACTAGGGGAGAGCAGTACTTC; CDR3 protein: CASSYYGTRGEQYF; J gene: TRBJ2-7; V gene: TRBV6-5; clone size: .; D gene: TRBD2
CDR3 DNA: TGTGCCAGTAGTATAGGGGGGGGCCCCGGGGAGCTGTTTTTT; CDR3 protein: CASSIGGGPGELFF; J gene: TRBJ2-2; V gene: TRBV19; clone size: .; D gene: .
CDR3 DNA: TGTGCCAGTATGATTACGGGTATTGGAGGGGAGCTGTTTTTT; CDR3 protein: CASMITGIGGELFF; J gene: TRBJ2-2; V gene: TRBV19; clone size: .; D gene: .
CDR3 DNA: TGTGCCAGCAGAAAGCAGGGGGACTATGGCTACACCTTC; CDR3 protein: CASRKQGDYGYTF; J gene: TRBJ1-2; V gene: TRBV12-3/TRBV12-4; clone size: .; D gene: TRBD1
CDR3 DNA: TGTGCCAGCAGCTCTAGCGGGGGGTGGGATACGCAGTATTTT; CDR3 protein: CASSSSGGWDTQYF; J gene: TRBJ2-3; V gene: TRBV9; clone size: .; D gene: TRBD2
CDR3 DNA: TGTGCCAGCAGCGTCGGGACTAGCGCTTCAGCACAAGAGACCCAGTACTTC; CDR3 protein: CASSVGTSASAQETQYF; J gene: TRBJ2-5; V gene: TRBV9; clone size: .; D gene: TRBD2
CDR3 DNA: TGTGCCAGCAGTGAACAGGGATTCGAGTACGAGCAGTACTTC; CDR3 protein: CASSEQGFEYEQYF; J gene: TRBJ2-7; V gene: TRBV2; clone size: .; D gene: .
CDR3 DNA: TGTGCCAGCAGTTACTCGGGGACAGGGCGCTATGGCTACACCTTC; CDR3 protein: CASSYSGTGRYGYTF; J gene: TRBJ1-2; V gene: TRBV6-5; clone size: .; D gene: TRBD1
CDR3 DNA: TGTGCCAGCAGTACACAGGGGGGCGAGCAGTACTTC; CDR3 protein: CASSTQGGEQYF; J gene: TRBJ2-7; V gene: TRBV2; clone size: .; D gene: TRBD1
CDR3 DNA: TGTGCCAGCAGATACAACGGCCTGACGGGAGAGCAGTACTTC; CDR3 protein: CASRYNGLTGEQYF; J gene: TRBJ2-7; V gene: TRBV6-5; clone size: .; D gene: .
CDR3 DNA: TGTGCCAGTAGTCCCCGGGGAGGGGCCAATTCACCCCTCCACTTT; CDR3 protein: CASSPRGGANSPLHF; J gene: TRBJ1-6; V gene: TRBV19; clone size: .; D gene: .
CDR3 DNA: TGTGCCAGCAGCACTAGACTGAAAGCTAACTATGGCTACACCTTC; CDR3 protein: CASSTRLKANYGYTF; J gene: TRBJ1-2; V gene: TRBV11-2; clone size: .; D gene: .
CDR3 DNA: TGTGCCATCAGCTCCAATTACAGGTCCGAAAGTCTCTATGGCTACACCTTC; CDR3 protein: CAISSNYRSESLYGYTF; J gene: TRBJ1-2; V gene: TRBV10-3; clone size: once; D gene: .
CDR3 DNA: TGTGCCACCGAGCGGACAGGGAGCTCCTACGAGCAGTACTTC; CDR3 protein: CATERTGSSYEQYF; J gene: TRBJ2-7; V gene: TRBV19; clone size: .; D gene: TRBD1
CDR3 DNA: TGCGCCAGCAGCAGCCCGGGACAAAACTATGGCTACACCTTC; CDR3 protein: CASSSPGQNYGYTF; J gene: TRBJ1-2; V gene: TRBV5-1; clone size: few; D gene: .
CDR3 DNA: TGTGCCAGCAGTGAAGGGACAGGGGGGCATTCACCCCTCCACTTT; CDR3 protein: CASSEGTGGHSPLHF; J gene: TRBJ1-6; V gene: TRBV6-1; clone size: .; D gene: TRBD1
CDR3 DNA: TGTGCCACGCGCAGGGGGCTCTCCTACGAGCAGTACTTC; CDR3 protein: CATRRGLSYEQYF; J gene: TRBJ2-7; V gene: TRBV10-3; clone size: .; D gene: TRBD1
CDR3 DNA: TGTGCCAGCAGTGAAGGACAGGGACAAACCGGGGAGCTGTTTTTT; CDR3 protein: CASSEGQGQTGELFF; J gene: TRBJ2-2; V gene: TRBV6-1; clone size: .; D gene: TRBD1
CDR3 DNA: TGTGCCAGCAGCCCTGGGTGGGGACAGATCTATGGCTACACCTTC; CDR3 protein: CASSPGWGQIYGYTF; J gene: TRBJ1-2; V gene: TRBV7-9; clone size: .; D gene: TRBD1
CDR3 DNA: TGTGCCAGTAGTACTCAGGGGTTTGTAAGCAATCAGCCCCAGCATTTT; CDR3 protein: CASSTQGFVSNQPQHF; J gene: TRBJ1-5; V gene: TRBV19; clone size: .; D gene: .
CDR3 DNA: TGTGCCAGCAGTCGACCGGGACAGGGTTATACGAACTATGGCTACACCTTC; CDR3 protein: CASSRPGQGYTNYGYTF; J gene: TRBJ1-2; V gene: TRBV28; clone size: .; D gene: TRBD1
CDR3 DNA: TGCGCCAGCAGCTTGGAAGACAGGGAAGTACCACCCCTCCACTTT; CDR3 protein: CASSLEDREVPPLHF; J gene: TRBJ1-6; V gene: TRBV5-1; clone size: .; D gene: TRBD1
CDR3 DNA: TGTGCCTGGAGCGCGGGACTAGCGGGAGCCGATACGCAGTATTTT; CDR3 protein: CAWSAGLAGADTQYF; J gene: TRBJ2-3; V gene: TRBV30; clone size: .; D gene: TRBD2
CDR3 DNA: TGTGCCAGCAGCTTATGGGCGACCGGAAACACCATATATTTT; CDR3 protein: CASSLWATGNTIYF; J gene: TRBJ1-3; V gene: TRBV7-2; clone size: .; D gene: .
CDR3 DNA: TGTGCCAGCAGTGAACAGCGAGGGCCCTACGAGCAGTACTTC; CDR3 protein: CASSEQRGPYEQYF; J gene: TRBJ2-7; V gene: TRBV2; clone size: .; D gene: .
CDR3 DNA: TGTGCCAGCAGCTTAGGGCCGGCAGGAGGGGATACGCAGTATTTT; CDR3 protein: CASSLGPAGGDTQYF; J gene: TRBJ2-3; V gene: TRBV7-9; clone size: .; D gene: .
CDR3 DNA: TGTGCCAGCTCACGACAGGGGGATGGCTACACCTTC; CDR3 protein: CASSRQGDGYTF; J gene: TRBJ1-2; V gene: TRBV18; clone size: .; D gene: TRBD1
CDR3 DNA: TGTGCCAGCTCACCTAGCGGGGATGAGCAGTTCTTC; CDR3 protein: CASSPSGDEQFF; J gene: TRBJ2-1; V gene: TRBV18; clone size: .; D gene: TRBD2
CDR3 DNA: TGCGCCAGCACTTACGGGGAGAACACTGAAGCTTTCTTT; CDR3 protein: CASTYGENTEAFF; J gene: TRBJ1-1; V gene: TRBV10-1; clone size: .; D gene: .
CDR3 DNA: TGTGCCAGCAGTCGGACAGGGAATAGCAATCAGCCCCAGCATTTT; CDR3 protein: CASSRTGNSNQPQHF; J gene: TRBJ1-5; V gene: TRBV6-5; clone size: .; D gene: TRBD1
CDR3 DNA: TGTGCCACCAGCAGGGAACAGGGGCTTGGAAATGAGCAGTTCTTC; CDR3 protein: CATSREQGLGNEQFF; J gene: TRBJ2-1; V gene: TRBV15; clone size: once; D gene: TRBD1
CDR3 DNA: TGTGCCAGTAGTATAGATCGCGACAGCTATAATGGCTACACCTTC; CDR3 protein: CASSIDRDSYNGYTF; J gene: TRBJ1-2; V gene: TRBV19; clone size: .; D gene: .
CDR3 DNA: TGCAGCGTTGATCAGGGTTGGAACACCATATATTTT; CDR3 protein: CSVDQGWNTIYF; J gene: TRBJ1-3; V gene: TRBV29-1; clone size: .; D gene: .
CDR3 DNA: TGTGCCACCAGTGATGCAGGGGGTCCCTACAATGAGCAGTTCTTC; CDR3 protein: CATSDAGGPYNEQFF; J gene: TRBJ2-1; V gene: TRBV24-1; clone size: .; D gene: TRBD1
CDR3 DNA: TGTGCCAGCAGCCAGAGGGACAGGGTGGATGGCTACACCTTC; CDR3 protein: CASSQRDRVDGYTF; J gene: TRBJ1-2; V gene: TRBV3-1/TRBV3-2; clone size: .; D gene: TRBD1
CDR3 DNA: TGTGCCAGCAGTCCCCTCGGACAGGTTTGGTCACCCCTCCACTTT; CDR3 protein: CASSPLGQVWSPLHF; J gene: TRBJ1-6; V gene: TRBV6-5; clone size: .; D gene: TRBD1
CDR3 DNA: TGTGCCAGCAGTTACGACGGCCGGGACATTCAGTACTTC; CDR3 protein: CASSYDGRDIQYF; J gene: TRBJ2-4; V gene: TRBV6-6; clone size: .; D gene: .
CDR3 DNA: TGTGCCAGCAGCCCAGGACTAGCGGGAAGGCGAGAGACCCAGTACTTC; CDR3 protein: CASSPGLAGRRETQYF; J gene: TRBJ2-5; V gene: TRBV3-1/TRBV3-2; clone size: .; D gene: TRBD2
CDR3 DNA: TGTGCCAGCAGCCCCCCCGGGACAGGGACGGTGGGCTACACCTTC; CDR3 protein: CASSPPGTGTVGYTF; J gene: TRBJ1-2; V gene: TRBV14; clone size: .; D gene: TRBD1
CDR3 DNA: TGCGCCAGCAGTCACCTCGCCCGGGCCCGGGGTGGCTACACCTTC; CDR3 protein: CASSHLARARGGYTF; J gene: TRBJ1-2; V gene: TRBV23-1; clone size: .; D gene: .
CDR3 DNA: TGTGCCAGCAGCTTGGCAGAGGGTTGGCCTTACAATGAGCAGTTCTTC; CDR3 protein: CASSLAEGWPYNEQFF; J gene: TRBJ2-1; V gene: TRBV5-4; clone size: .; D gene: .
CDR3 DNA: TGTGCCAGCAGTCAGACAGACTATGGCTACACCTTC; CDR3 protein: CASSQTDYGYTF; J gene: TRBJ1-2; V gene: TRBV6-5; clone size: .; D gene: .
CDR3 DNA: TGCGCCAGCAGCCGACCTAGAGCCGGGACAGGGGGCCGTGGCGGCACTGAAGCTTTCTTT; CDR3 protein: CASSRPRAGTGGRGGTEAFF; J gene: TRBJ1-1; V gene: TRBV4-1; clone size: .; D gene: TRBD1
CDR3 DNA: TGCGCCAGCTGTCTGCGGACAGCGAACACCGGGGAGCTGTTTTTT; CDR3 protein: CASCLRTANTGELFF; J gene: TRBJ2-2; V gene: TRBV5-1; clone size: .; D gene: .
CDR3 DNA: TGCGCCAGCAGCTTGGGAGCAGGGGGGAATTCACCCCTCCACTTT; CDR3 protein: CASSLGAGGNSPLHF; J gene: TRBJ1-6; V gene: TRBV5-1; clone size: .; D gene: TRBD1
CDR3 DNA: TGTGCCAGTAGTAAAGGACTAGCACCTAACACCGGGGAGCTGTTTTTT; CDR3 protein: CASSKGLAPNTGELFF; J gene: TRBJ2-2; V gene: TRBV19; clone size: .; D gene: TRBD2
CDR3 DNA: TGTGCCAGCAGCTACCAGGGGGCTACCCGACAGGCTTTCTTT; CDR3 protein: CASSYQGATRQAFF; J gene: TRBJ1-1; V gene: TRBV6-5; clone size: .; D gene: TRBD1
CDR3 DNA: TGTGCCAGTACCCCTTCAGGGGGGCCCAGTGAAAAACTGTTTTTT; CDR3 protein: CASTPSGGPSEKLFF; J gene: TRBJ1-4; V gene: TRBV19; clone size: once; D gene: TRBD1